A single sample is the source of the 5 T cell receptor beta chains below, sequenced in a study of T cells in Graves' hyperthyroidism and ophthalmopathy. Researchers took RNA transcripts and amplified the TCR beta CDR3 regions from them. With the HTBI primer set, the TCR CDR3 went through a first round of RT-PCR. In TCRdb, the multiplex PCR reads were re-called with MiXCR into one record per CDR3 protein. Among around 240,000 distinct CDR3 sequences listed, 13% to 15% were seen once. Source material: blood. These receptors all stem from a woman in her forties with Graves' hyperthyroidism that later progressed to Graves' ophthalmopathy.

V gene TRBV7-8 combines with J gene TRBJ2-3; 8 bases map to TRBD2. From germline, CDR1 is SGHVS and CDR2 FQNEAQ. The CDR3 is 17 residues long. V shed 6 bases, J shed 2 bases, and the junction held 13 bases outside the gene matches. In nucleotides, the CDR3 is TGTGCCAGCAGGCGGTCTACCGGAGCGGGGGACACAGATACGCAGTATTTT. Encoded protein: CASRRSTGAGDTDTQYF.

At least ten counts were recorded for this clonotype. CDR3 DNA sequence: TGTGCCGGATTCTCAGGGGGCCGGGGTCCTAATGAGCAGTTCTTC. It codes for CAGFSGGRGPNEQFF. This chain links TRBV12-3 or TRBV12-4 with TRBJ2-1, with TRBD1 identical over 8 bases. Unmatched junction bases numbered 16, after V lost 11 bases and J lost 7 bases. The CDR3 length is 15 residues.

This clonotype was counted a few times. The CDR3 carries no conserved terminal phenylalanine or tryptophan, so it likely arises from a read error. The chain employs TRBV6-1 and TRBJ2-5; D may be TRBD1 (6 bases). V was clipped by 1 base and J by 7 bases, with 16 bases between them. The V gene's germline CDR1 is MNHNS and CDR2 SASEGT. The CDR3 runs to 15 residues. CDR3: CASSEGVWGRGTQYL. The CDR3 nucleotides read TGTGCCAGCAGTGAAGGAGTCTGGGGGCGCGGGACCCAGTACCTC.

This clonotype was seen repeatedly, ten times or more. V usage is TRBV11-2 and J usage is TRBJ1-3; a weak D match, TRBD1 (6 bases). Trimming shortened V by 2 bases and J by 0 bases, and 17 bases separated the two germline ends. This CDR3 spans 18 amino acids. Germline CDR1 reads SGHAT; CDR2 reads FQNNGV. The CDR3 nucleotides read TGTGCCAGCAGCTTAATTAGGGGGACTCTGCGCTCTGGAAACACCATATATTTT. Protein product: CASSLIRGTLRSGNTIYF.

This clonotype was recorded many times. This rearrangement joins TRBV11-2 to TRBJ1-4, with 8 bases aligning to TRBD1. The trim removed 2 bases at V and 0 bases at J, leaving 8 bases unmatched. Germline V gene lookup returns CDR1 SGHAT and CDR2 FQNNGV. The CDR3 runs to 18 residues. The CDR3, as DNA: TGTGCCAGCAGCTTAACGACAGGGGATCCCACAACTAATGAAAAACTGTTTTTT. Amino acids: CASSLTTGDPTTNEKLFF.